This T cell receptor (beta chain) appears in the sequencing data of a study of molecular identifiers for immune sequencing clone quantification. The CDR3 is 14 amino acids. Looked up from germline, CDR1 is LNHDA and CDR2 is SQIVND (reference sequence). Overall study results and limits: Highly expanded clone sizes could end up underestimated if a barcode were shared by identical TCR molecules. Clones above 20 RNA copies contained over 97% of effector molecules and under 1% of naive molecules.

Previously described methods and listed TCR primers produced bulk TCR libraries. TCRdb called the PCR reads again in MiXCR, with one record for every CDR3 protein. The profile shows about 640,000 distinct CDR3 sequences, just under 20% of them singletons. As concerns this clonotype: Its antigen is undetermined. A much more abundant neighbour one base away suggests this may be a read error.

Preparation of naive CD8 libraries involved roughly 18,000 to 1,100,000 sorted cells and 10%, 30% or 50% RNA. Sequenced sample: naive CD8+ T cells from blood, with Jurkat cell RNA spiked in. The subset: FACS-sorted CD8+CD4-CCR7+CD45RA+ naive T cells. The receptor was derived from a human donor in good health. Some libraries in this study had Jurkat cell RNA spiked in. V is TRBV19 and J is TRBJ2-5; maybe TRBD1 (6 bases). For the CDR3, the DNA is TGTGCCAGTAGCAAAGGACAGTTCCAAGAGACCCGGTACTTC. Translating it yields CASSKGQFQETRYF.